The rows below give T cell receptor beta chains drawn from one sample of a study of T cell repertoires in cytomegalovirus infection. Which antigens these TCRs recognize remains unknown. TCRdb re-derived calls from the reads in MiXCR, one entry per CDR3 protein. This repertoire shows approximately 1,000,000 distinct CDR3 sequences, roughly 30% found once; its top ten account for 11% to 15%. Sequenced here: cultured CD8+ T cells from PBMCs, sampled from culture after CMV antigen stimulation. These receptors were collected from a human donor in good health (CMV status not recorded). Some clones in this sample may be carry-over from other donors' samples. CDR3s include the opening cysteine and the closing phenylalanine or tryptophan. The D gene is left open where the match is weak. Only part of the rows carry a size: once, few, many, or a class if the clone is expanded.

V gene,CDR3 length,J gene,D gene,clone size,CDR3 DNA,CDR3 protein
TRBV19,15,TRBJ1-1,.,.,TGTGCCAGTAGTAAACGGGGAGGGCGGAACACTGAAGCTTTCTTT,CASSKRGGRNTEAFF
TRBV7-6,14,TRBJ2-5,.,.,TGTGCCAGCATCCCACTCAAGGGGTCAGAGACCCAGTACTTC,CASIPLKGSETQYF
TRBV28,13,TRBJ1-1,.,.,TGTGCCAGCACCTCCCCCGGGAGGGGTGAAGCTTTCTTT,CASTSPGRGEAFF
TRBV28,16,TRBJ2-3,TRBD1,.,TGTGCCAGCAGTTTGAGGACAGGGGGCGAGGCAGATACGCAGTATTTT,CASSLRTGGEADTQYF
TRBV4-3,14,TRBJ1-2,.,.,TGCGCCAGCAGCCAAGAGTCAGGGTTTTTTGGCTACACCTTC,CASSQESGFFGYTF
TRBV5-6,13,TRBJ2-1,.,few,.,CASSVGPGNEQFF
TRBV6-1,13,TRBJ2-5,.,few,TGTGCCAGCAGTAAATCTGGTGGGGAGACCCAGTACTTC,CASSKSGGETQYF
TRBV29-1,17,TRBJ2-1,TRBD2,.,TGCAGCGTTGGGCCGTCGCTACGGGGGGGATCCTACAATGAGCAGTTCTTC,CSVGPSLRGGSYNEQFF
TRBV5-4,14,TRBJ1-6,.,.,TGTGCCAGCAGTTTTTCGGGGAATAATTCACCCCTCCACTTT,CASSFSGNNSPLHF
TRBV4-1,18,TRBJ2-1,.,few,TGCGCCAGCAGCCAAGATACACGCCAGGGGGGCTCCTACAATGAGCAGTTCTTC,CASSQDTRQGGSYNEQFF
TRBV5-4,16,TRBJ2-2,.,.,TGTGCCAGCAGCCCGGGACCACAGCTGAACACCGGGGAGCTGTTTTTT,CASSPGPQLNTGELFF
TRBV5-4,15,TRBJ2-7,TRBD1,.,TGTGCCAGCAGCTGGTCCGGGACAGGGTTCGACGAGCAGTACTTC,CASSWSGTGFDEQYF
TRBV19,15,TRBJ1-1,.,.,TGTGCCAGTAGCCTTCTGCACGGGGCCAACACTGAAGCTTTCTTT,CASSLLHGANTEAFF
TRBV4-3,18,TRBJ2-3,.,few,TGCGCCAGCAGCCAAGAGCACTTGGGGTCGGTAGGAACAGATACGCAGTATTTT,CASSQEHLGSVGTDTQYF
TRBV7-2,14,TRBJ2-7,.,many,TGTGCCAGCAGCTTAGTTCCTCCGGCCCAAGGGATGTACTTC,CASSLVPPAQGMYF
TRBV27,14,TRBJ1-1,.,few,TGTGCCAGCAGTTTAGAGGGCAGTTACACTGAAGCTTTCTTT,CASSLEGSYTEAFF
TRBV7-9,16,TRBJ2-3,TRBD1,few,TGTGCCAGCAGGGGGCATGGGGGACAGGGAACCGATACGCAGTATTTT,CASRGHGGQGTDTQYF
TRBV7-9,14,TRBJ2-7,.,.,TGTGCCAGCAGCTTAGCGGGGGGGCTGGGCGAGCAGTACTTC,CASSLAGGLGEQYF
TRBV10-3,17,TRBJ2-5,.,few,TGTGCCATCAGTGACCCGTACTTCGAACCGTACCAAGAGACCCAGTACTTC,CAISDPYFEPYQETQYF